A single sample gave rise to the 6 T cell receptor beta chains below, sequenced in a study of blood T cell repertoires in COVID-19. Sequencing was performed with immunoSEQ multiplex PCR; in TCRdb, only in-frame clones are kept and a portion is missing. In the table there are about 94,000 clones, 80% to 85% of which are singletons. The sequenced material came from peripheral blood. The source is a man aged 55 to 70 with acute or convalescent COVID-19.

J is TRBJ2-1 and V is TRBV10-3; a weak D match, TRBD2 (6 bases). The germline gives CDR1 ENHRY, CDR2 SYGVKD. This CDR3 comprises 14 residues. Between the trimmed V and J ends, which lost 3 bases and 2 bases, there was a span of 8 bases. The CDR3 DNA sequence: TGTGCCATCAGTGACCCGGGGGCCTACAATGAGCAGTTCTTC. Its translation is CAISDPGAYNEQFF.

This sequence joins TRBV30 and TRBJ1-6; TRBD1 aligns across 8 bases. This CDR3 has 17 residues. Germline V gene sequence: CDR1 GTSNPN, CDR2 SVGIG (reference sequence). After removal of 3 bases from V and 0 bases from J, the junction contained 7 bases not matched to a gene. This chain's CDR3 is CAWRDRALSSYNSPLHF. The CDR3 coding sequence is TGTGCCTGGAGGGACAGGGCCCTTAGCTCCTATAATTCACCCCTCCACTTT.

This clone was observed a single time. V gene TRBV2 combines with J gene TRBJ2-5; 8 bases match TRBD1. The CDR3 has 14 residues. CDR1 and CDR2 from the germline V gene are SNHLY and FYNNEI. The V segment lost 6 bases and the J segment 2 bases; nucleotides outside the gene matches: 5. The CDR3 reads CASSGTGVQETQYF. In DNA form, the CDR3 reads TGTGCCAGCAGCGGGACAGGAGTACAAGAGACCCAGTACTTC.

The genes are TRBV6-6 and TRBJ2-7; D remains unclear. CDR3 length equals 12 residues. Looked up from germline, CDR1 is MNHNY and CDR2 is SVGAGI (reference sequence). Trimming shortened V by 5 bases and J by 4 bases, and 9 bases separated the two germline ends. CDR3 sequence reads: CASSPDTYEQYF. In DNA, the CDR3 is TGTGCCAGCAGTCCCGACACATACGAGCAGTACTTC.

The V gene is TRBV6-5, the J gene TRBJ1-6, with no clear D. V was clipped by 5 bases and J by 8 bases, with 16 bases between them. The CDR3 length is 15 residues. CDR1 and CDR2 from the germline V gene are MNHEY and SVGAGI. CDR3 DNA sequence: TGTGCCAGCAGTCAACAGCCAGGCGCCCATTCACCCCTCCACTTT. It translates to CASSQQPGAHSPLHF.

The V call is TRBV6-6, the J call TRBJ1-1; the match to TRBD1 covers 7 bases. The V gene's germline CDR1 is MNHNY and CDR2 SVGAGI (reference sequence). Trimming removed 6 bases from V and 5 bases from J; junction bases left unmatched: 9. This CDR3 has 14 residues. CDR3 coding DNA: TGTGCCAGCAGCCATACAGGGGAAGGAACTGAAGCTTTCTTT. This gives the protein CASSHTGEGTEAFF.